The clone carrying this T cell receptor beta chain was counted once. The definition of stable Graves' hyperthyroidism was no ophthalmopathy progression within 18 months. The diagnostic basis comprised clinical symptoms, serum thyroxine and TRAb, thyroid ultrasound and orbital computed tomography. The PBMCs had their origin in more than 9.5 ml of fresh peripheral blood. This specimen belongs to a study of T cells in Graves' hyperthyroidism and ophthalmopathy. Amplification of TCR beta CDR3 regions used RNA as the template. The HTBI primer set was used in a first-round RT-PCR of the TCR CDR3. TCRdb reanalysed the multiplex PCR reads using MiXCR and keeps one entry per CDR3 protein. Of fewer than 400,000 distinct CDR3 sequences in the sample, around 25% were seen once. Germline CDR1 and CDR2: SGHTA and FQGTGA. Unmatched junction bases numbered 9, after V lost 3 bases and J lost 10 bases. The CDR3 loop spans 14 amino acids.

The sequenced sample consisted of blood. The TCR originated in a man aged 50 or older with Graves' hyperthyroidism. The rearrangement links TRBV7-3 to TRBJ2-1, with 7 bases matching TRBD2. The CDR3 loop is CASSLGRAGGEQFF. CDR3 bases: TGTGCCAGCAGCTTGGGACGTGCCGGGGGGGAGCAGTTCTTC.